One and the same sample provided the 24 T cell receptor beta chains below, sequenced in a study of PD-1 blockade in classical Hodgkin lymphoma. Produced via immunoSEQ multiplex PCR; TCRdb's table is partial and in-frame only. This table holds 75,000 to 100,000 clones, around 81% found once. Every patient experienced relapse after autologous stem cell transplantation, and brentuximab vedotin exposure varied. Specimen: peripheral blood mononuclear cells (PBMCs), collected before the second cycle of nivolumab. Receptors originate from a human donor with classical Hodgkin lymphoma.

V gene TRBV28 combines with J gene TRBJ2-7, with D possibly TRBD1 on 6 matching bases. The V end was cut by 1 base, the J end by 3 bases, with 10 bases between. CDR3 length equals 14 residues. The germline V gene has CDR1 MDHEN and CDR2 SYDVKM. In DNA, the CDR3 is TGTGCCAGCAGTTTATCAGGGGTGCGCTACGAGCAGTACTTC. Translation: CASSLSGVRYEQYF.

For the CDR3, the DNA is TGTGCCAGCAGCTTAAACTTGCAACGGACAGGGGTTGATGGCTACACCTTC. It codes for CASSLNLQRTGVDGYTF. The V gene is TRBV7-8, the J gene TRBJ1-2, with 9 nucleotides matching TRBD1. The CDR3 length is 17 residues. Unmatched junction bases numbered 13, after V lost 2 bases and J lost 6 bases. Germline CDR1 and CDR2: SGHVS and FQNEAQ.

This sequence joins TRBV7-8 and TRBJ1-1; D may be TRBD1 (5 bases). V was shortened by 1 base and J by 4 bases, with 7 bases between the two germline ends. CDR1 is SGHVS and CDR2 is FQNEAQ in the germline V gene. This CDR3 comprises 13 residues. In DNA, the CDR3 is TGTGCCAGCAGCTTAGAGGGGTTCACTGAAGCTTTCTTT. This translates into CASSLEGFTEAFF.

The chain joins TRBV7-6 to TRBJ2-2; the D call may be TRBD1 or TRBD2 (5 bases each). Looked up from germline, CDR1 is SGHVS and CDR2 is FNYEAQ. Trimming shortened V by 7 bases and J by 5 bases, and 14 bases separated the two germline ends. CDR3 length: 14 residues. CDR3 amino acids: CASTEGSETGELFF. The CDR3 nucleotides read TGTGCCAGCACCGAGGGGTCAGAGACCGGGGAGCTGTTTTTT. Using reference TRBV7-6 and TRBJ2-2 for the parts outside the CDR3, the full variable domain is GAGVSQSPRYKVTKRGQDVALRCDPISGHVSLYWYRQALGQGPEFLTYFNYEAQQDKSGLPNDRFSAERPEGSISTLTIQRTEQRDSAMYRCASTEGSETGELFFGEGSRLTVL.

V gene TRBV18 combines with J gene TRBJ1-5, with TRBD1 identical over 7 bases. CDR3 length: 16 amino acids. Trimming took 0 bases from V and 7 from J; bases not matched to a gene: 9. Germline V gives CDR1 KGHSH, CDR2 LQKENI. CDR3 protein: CASSPPTTAGGQPQHF. Here the CDR3 DNA reads TGTGCCAGCTCACCACCGACTACGGCAGGGGGGCAGCCCCAGCATTTT.

The chain recombines TRBV5-4 with TRBJ1-1, with a tentative D call TRBD1 (5 bases). The V and J ends lost 4 bases and 4 bases respectively, with 17 bases between them. CDR1 and CDR2 from the germline V gene are SGHNT and YYREEE (reference sequence). The CDR3 contains 15 residues. CDR3 coding DNA: TGTGCCAGCAGCCGCCCGGGGGGTTTGGGCACTGAAGCTTTCTTT. Its translation: CASSRPGGLGTEAFF.

The chain combines TRBV19 with TRBJ1-2; D unresolved. The CDR3 loop spans 16 amino acids. Germline CDR1 LNHDA, CDR2 SQIVND (reference sequence). V was shortened by 3 bases and J by 7 bases, with 21 bases between the two germline ends. This CDR3 reads CASSMQAIFDWRGYTF. CDR3 coding DNA: TGTGCCAGTAGTATGCAGGCTATTTTTGACTGGCGTGGCTACACCTTC.

This chain connects TRBV4-1 to TRBJ1-3; no clear D. The CDR3 sequence is 17 residues long. V dropped 0 bases and J dropped 0 bases, with 12 bases sitting between them. Germline assignment: CDR1 MGHRA and CDR2 YSYEKL. The CDR3 nucleotides are TGCGCCAGCAGCCAAGATCAGGACTCGAGCTCTGGAAACACCATATATTTT. This translates into CASSQDQDSSSGNTIYF.

The chain is built from TRBV6-1 and TRBJ1-1, with 8 bases matching TRBD1. Germline CDR1 reads MNHNS; CDR2 reads SASEGT. J gave up 0 bases and V 7 bases, and 1 base lay outside the gene matches. CDR3 length: 13 amino acids. The CDR3 sequence: CASTGQVNTEAFF. The DNA for the CDR3 is TGTGCCAGCACGGGACAGGTGAACACTGAAGCTTTCTTT.

This clone was counted once. V gene TRBV9 combines with J gene TRBJ1-3; D is undetermined. The CDR3 is made up of 14 amino acids. The germline gives CDR1 SGDLS, CDR2 YYNGEE. The ends were cut back, 4 bases at V and 2 bases at J, with 10 bases in the middle. CDR3 residues: CASSLGGAGNTIYF. In DNA, the CDR3 is TGTGCCAGCAGCCTAGGTGGCGCTGGAAACACCATATATTTT. Drawing the rest from reference TRBV9 and TRBJ1-3, the complete variable domain is DSGVTQTPKHLITATGQRVTLRCSPRSGDLSVYWYQQSLDQGLQFLIQYYNGEERAKGNILERFSAQQFPDLHSELNLSSLELGDSALYFCASSLGGAGNTIYFGEGSWLTVV.

CDR3 nucleotide sequence: TGTGCCAGCTCACCACCTTTAACCGAGACCCAGTACTTC. This codes for CASSPPLTETQYF. V and J are TRBV18 and TRBJ2-5, with D uncertain. The length of the CDR3 is 13 residues. V gave up 0 bases and J gave up 5 bases, with 7 bases separating them. The germline V gene encodes CDR1 KGHSH and CDR2 LQKENI.

The sample holds one count of this clone. The chain is built from TRBV6-6 and TRBJ2-2, with D perhaps matching TRBD2 (6 bases). V gave up 2 bases and J gave up 4 bases, with 8 bases separating them. The germline V gene has CDR1 MNHNY and CDR2 SVGAGI (reference sequence). This CDR3 has 14 residues. CDR3 sequence (DNA): TGTGCCAGCAGTTACCGGCGGGGCACCGGGGAGCTGTTTTTT. It translates to CASSYRRGTGELFF.

The V gene is TRBV28, the J gene TRBJ2-3; no clear D gene. From germline, CDR1 is MDHEN and CDR2 SYDVKM. V lost 6 bases to trimming and J lost 5 bases, with 30 bases between them. The CDR3 is 19 residues long. The CDR3 DNA reads TGTGCCAGCAGCGATCTCCAGCAATTCTCCTTCGCGGTGATAGATACGCAGTATTTT. Amino acid sequence: CASSDLQQFSFAVIDTQYF.

A few counts support this clone. This chain connects TRBV19 to TRBJ1-1; a possible D gene is TRBD1 (6 bases). There are 13 residues in the CDR3. Germline V gene sequence: CDR1 LNHDA, CDR2 SQIVND (reference sequence). V lost 8 bases to trimming and J lost 5 bases, with 15 bases between them. CDR3 protein: CASLAGGWTEAFF. In DNA form, the CDR3 reads TGTGCCAGTTTGGCTGGGGGCTGGACTGAAGCTTTCTTT. The variable domain in full, with the rest retrieved from reference TRBV19 and TRBJ1-1, is DGGITQSPKYLFRKEGQNVTLSCEQNLNHDAMYWYRQDPGQGLRLIYYSQIVNDFQKGDIAEGYSVSREKKESFPLTVTSAQKNPTAFYLCASLAGGWTEAFFGQGTRLTVV.

The J gene is TRBJ2-7, the V gene TRBV5-6, with 13 bases fitting TRBD2. V was pared by 3 bases and J by 4 bases, with 4 bases of the junction left unmatched. Germline loops: CDR1 SGHDT, CDR2 YYEEEE. The CDR3 is 15 amino acids. The CDR3 sequence is CASSWGTSGTYEQYF. The CDR3 DNA reads TGTGCCAGCAGCTGGGGGACTAGCGGGACGTACGAGCAGTACTTC.

This CDR3 reads CASSLRTSKVYEQYF. CDR3 DNA: TGTGCCAGCAGCTTAAGGACTAGCAAGGTGTACGAGCAGTACTTC. The V gene is TRBV7-9, the J gene TRBJ2-7; 8 positions agree with TRBD2. CDR1 is SEHNR and CDR2 is FQNEAQ in the germline V gene (reference sequence). V dropped 2 bases and J dropped 4; count of bases not matched to a gene: 7. The CDR3 is 15 residues long.

CDR3 residues: CASSAGGGNTIYF. For the CDR3, the DNA is TGTGCCAGCAGCGCGGGTGGAGGAAACACCATATATTTT. The rearrangement links TRBV11-3 to TRBJ1-3; no definite D call. The ends were cut back, 5 bases at V and 4 bases at J, with 9 bases in the middle. The CDR3 consists of 13 residues. CDR1 is SGHNT and CDR2 is YENEEA in the germline V gene.

V and J are TRBV27 and TRBJ2-5, with 9 nucleotides matching TRBD2. CDR1 MNHEY and CDR2 SMNVEV come from the germline V gene (reference sequence). The CDR3 has 20 amino acids. The junction had 20 bases not matched to a gene; V was cut back by 2 bases and J by 4 bases. The DNA of the CDR3 is TGTGCCAGCAGTTTAAGGCCGACAGGGCCTAGCGGGATGGGGGGAGAGACCCAGTACTTC. Translating it yields CASSLRPTGPSGMGGETQYF.

This chain uses TRBV5-6 with TRBJ2-7, with 10 bases that match TRBD1. The CDR3 length is 14 residues. V lost 4 bases and J lost 1; bases outside the gene matches: 2. Germline CDR1 is SGHDT and CDR2 is YYEEEE. The CDR3 loop is CASSGGQGSYEQYF. The CDR3 DNA reads TGTGCCAGCAGCGGGGGACAGGGGTCCTACGAGCAGTACTTC.

This chain links TRBV5-6 with TRBJ1-5; D is unclear. This CDR3 has 14 amino acids. The V end lost 0 bases, the J end lost 3 bases, and 7 bases lay between the germline ends. Germline CDR1 and CDR2: SGHDT and YYEEEE. The CDR3 DNA is TGTGCCAGCAGCTTGGCGGGTTCCAATCAGCCCCAGCATTTT. It encodes CASSLAGSNQPQHF. The full variable domain, completed using reference TRBV5-6 and TRBJ1-5, is DAGVTQSPTHLIKTRGQQVTLRCSPKSGHDTVSWYQQALGQGPQFIFQYYEEEERQRGNFPDRFSGHQFPNYSSELNVNALLLGDSALYLCASSLAGSNQPQHFGDGTRLSIL.

This chain joins TRBV5-1 and TRBJ2-2; D gene ambiguous. The CDR3 is made up of 18 amino acids. The V gene's germline CDR1 is SGHRS and CDR2 YFSETQ. The V and J ends lost 1 base and 5 bases respectively, with 21 bases between them. This chain's CDR3 is CASSLLSGPIMGTGELFF. The CDR3 region has the DNA TGCGCCAGCAGCTTGCTTTCAGGTCCAATAATGGGGACCGGGGAGCTGTTTTTT.

The chain employs TRBV19 and TRBJ1-5; D is unresolved. V was pared by 3 bases and J by 0 bases, with 9 bases between. Germline loops: CDR1 LNHDA, CDR2 SQIVND (reference sequence). The CDR3 consists of 15 residues. CDR3 sequence: CASSITPYSNQPQHF. The DNA for the CDR3 is TGTGCCAGTAGTATTACCCCCTATAGCAATCAGCCCCAGCATTTT. Full variable domain (remainder filled in from reference TRBV19 and TRBJ1-5): DGGITQSPKYLFRKEGQNVTLSCEQNLNHDAMYWYRQDPGQGLRLIYYSQIVNDFQKGDIAEGYSVSREKKESFPLTVTSAQKNPTAFYLCASSITPYSNQPQHFGDGTRLSIL.

This rearrangement joins TRBV5-4 to TRBJ1-1; D remains ambiguous. CDR1 and CDR2 (germline): SGHNT, YYREEE (reference sequence). This CDR3 spans 15 amino acids. Trimming removed 0 bases at V and 3 bases at J, with 12 bases between. CDR3 coding DNA: TGTGCCAGCAGCTTGGGGAGTGCCAGCTACACTGAAGCTTTCTTT. It encodes CASSLGSASYTEAFF.

J is TRBJ1-1 and V is TRBV18; no firm D call. Deletions cut 6 bases from V and 1 base from J, with 6 bases between. The germline CDR1 and CDR2 sequences are KGHSH and LQKENI. CDR3 length equals 12 residues. CDR3 sequence: CASSDSNTEAFF. DNA of the CDR3: TGTGCCAGCTCGGATTCGAACACTGAAGCTTTCTTT.